The clone carrying this TCR beta chain has a handful of counts. The antigen is unknown. TCR beta CDR3 region amplification was performed from RNA transcripts. The primer set for the first-round RT-PCR of the TCR CDR3 was HTBI. One entry per CDR3 protein results from TCRdb running MiXCR on the multiplex PCR reads. Of fewer than 650,000 distinct CDR3 sequences in the sample, 11% to 15% are singletons; the top ten hold over 11%. Absent ophthalmopathy progression within 18 months defined stable Graves' hyperthyroidism. Used for diagnoses were clinical symptoms, serum thyroxine and TRAb, thyroid ultrasound and orbital computed tomography. This sample is drawn from a study of T cells in Graves' hyperthyroidism and ophthalmopathy. Overall study results and limits: Also found in blood were most expanded thyroid clonotypes above 0.001.

The TCR was taken from a middle-aged woman with Graves' hyperthyroidism. Sequenced material: blood.

CDR3 sequence reads: CSVERQGGNTEAFF. CDR3 DNA sequence: TGCAGCGTTGAACGGCAGGGAGGGAACACTGAAGCTTTCTTT. The chain links TRBV29-1 to TRBJ1-1, with D perhaps matching TRBD1 (5 bases). There are 14 residues in the CDR3. Germline CDR1 reads SQVTM; CDR2 reads ANQGSEA. With 2 bases removed from V and 1 base from J, the gap between germline ends came to 11 bases.